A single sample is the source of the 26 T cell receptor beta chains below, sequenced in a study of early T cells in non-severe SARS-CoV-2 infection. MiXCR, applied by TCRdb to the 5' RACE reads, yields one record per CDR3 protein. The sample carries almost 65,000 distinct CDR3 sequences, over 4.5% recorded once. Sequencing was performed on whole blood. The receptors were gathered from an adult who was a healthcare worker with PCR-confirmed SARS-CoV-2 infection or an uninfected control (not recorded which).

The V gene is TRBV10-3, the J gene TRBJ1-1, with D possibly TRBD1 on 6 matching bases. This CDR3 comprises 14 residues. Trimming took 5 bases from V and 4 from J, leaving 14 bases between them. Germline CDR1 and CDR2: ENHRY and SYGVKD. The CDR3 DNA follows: TGTGCCATCAGTACAGGGAAAGGTGGCACTGAAGCTTTCTTT. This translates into CAISTGKGGTEAFF.

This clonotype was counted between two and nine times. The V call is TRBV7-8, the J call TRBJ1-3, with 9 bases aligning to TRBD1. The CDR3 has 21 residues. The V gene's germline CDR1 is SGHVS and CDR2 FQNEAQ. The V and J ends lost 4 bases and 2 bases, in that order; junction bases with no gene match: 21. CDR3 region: CASSSPRAARDRVFAGNTIYF. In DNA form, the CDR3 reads TGTGCCAGCAGCTCCCCCCGTGCGGCCCGGGACAGGGTATTTGCTGGAAACACCATATATTTT.

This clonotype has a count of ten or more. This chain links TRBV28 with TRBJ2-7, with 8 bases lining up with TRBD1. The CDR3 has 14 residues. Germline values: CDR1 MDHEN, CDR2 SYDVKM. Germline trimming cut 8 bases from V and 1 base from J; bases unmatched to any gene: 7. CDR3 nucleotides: TGTGCCAGCCCTCCCAGGGGGCAATCCTACGAGCAGTACTTC. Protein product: CASPPRGQSYEQYF.

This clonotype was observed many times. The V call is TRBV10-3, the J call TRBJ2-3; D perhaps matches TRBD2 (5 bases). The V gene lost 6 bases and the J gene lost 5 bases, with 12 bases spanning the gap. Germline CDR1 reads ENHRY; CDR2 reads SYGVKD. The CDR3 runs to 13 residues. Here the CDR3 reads CAIRGLAQDTQYF. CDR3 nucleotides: TGTGCCATCAGAGGGCTAGCCCAAGATACGCAGTATTTT.

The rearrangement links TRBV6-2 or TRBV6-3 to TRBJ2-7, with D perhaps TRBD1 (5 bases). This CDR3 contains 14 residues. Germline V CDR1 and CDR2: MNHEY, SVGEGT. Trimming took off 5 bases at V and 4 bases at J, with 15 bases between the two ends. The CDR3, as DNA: TGTGCCAGCAGTCATCAAAACAGGCCTTACGAGCAGTACTTC. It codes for CASSHQNRPYEQYF.

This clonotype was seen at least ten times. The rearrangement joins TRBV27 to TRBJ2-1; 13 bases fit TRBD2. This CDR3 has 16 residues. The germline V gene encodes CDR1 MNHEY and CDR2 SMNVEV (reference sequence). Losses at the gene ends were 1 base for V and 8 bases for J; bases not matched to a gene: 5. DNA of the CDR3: TGTGCCAGCAGTTTATGGACTAGCGGGGGACGTCATGAGCAGTTCTTC. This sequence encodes CASSLWTSGGRHEQFF.

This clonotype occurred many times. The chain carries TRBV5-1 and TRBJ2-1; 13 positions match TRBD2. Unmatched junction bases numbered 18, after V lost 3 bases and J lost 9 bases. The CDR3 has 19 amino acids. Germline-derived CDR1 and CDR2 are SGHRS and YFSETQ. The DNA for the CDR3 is TGCGCCAGCAGCTCAGGACTAGCGGGAGATGTTTTAATGCGCGGTGAGCAGTTCTTC. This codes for CASSSGLAGDVLMRGEQFF.

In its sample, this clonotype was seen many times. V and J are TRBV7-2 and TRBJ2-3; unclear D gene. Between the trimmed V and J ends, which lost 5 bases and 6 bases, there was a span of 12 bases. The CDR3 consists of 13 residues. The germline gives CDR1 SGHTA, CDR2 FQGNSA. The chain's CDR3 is CASSALATDTQYF. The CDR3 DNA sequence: TGTGCCAGCAGCGCCCTCGCGACGGATACGCAGTATTTT.

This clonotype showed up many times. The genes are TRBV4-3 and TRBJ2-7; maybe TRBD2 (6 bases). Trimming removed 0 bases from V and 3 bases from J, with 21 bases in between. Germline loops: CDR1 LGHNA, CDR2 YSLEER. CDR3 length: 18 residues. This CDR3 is CASSQDLYREPYFYEQYF. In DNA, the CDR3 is TGCGCCAGCAGCCAAGATCTTTATCGGGAGCCTTACTTCTACGAGCAGTACTTC.

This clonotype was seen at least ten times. The CDR3 region has the DNA TGTGCCAGCAGTACTAGCGGGGAAAGAAACACAGATACGCAGTATTTT. Protein product: CASSTSGERNTDTQYF. The chain carries TRBV2 and TRBJ2-3; TRBD2 matches 10 bases. CDR3 length: 16 amino acids. Germline V CDR1 and CDR2: SNHLY, FYNNEI. V lost 5 bases and J lost 2; bases outside the gene matches: 7.

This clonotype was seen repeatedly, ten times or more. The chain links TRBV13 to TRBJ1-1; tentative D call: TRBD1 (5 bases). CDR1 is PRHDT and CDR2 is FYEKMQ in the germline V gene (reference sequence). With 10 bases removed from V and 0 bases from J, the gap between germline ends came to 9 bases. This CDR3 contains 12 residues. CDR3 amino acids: CATRVLNTEAFF. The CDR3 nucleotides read TGTGCCACCAGGGTCTTGAACACTGAAGCTTTCTTT.

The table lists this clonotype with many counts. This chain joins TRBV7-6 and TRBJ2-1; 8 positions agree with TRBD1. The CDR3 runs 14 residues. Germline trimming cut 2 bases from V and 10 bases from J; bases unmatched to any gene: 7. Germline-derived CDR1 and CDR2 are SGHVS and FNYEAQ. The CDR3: CASSLSQGALEQFF. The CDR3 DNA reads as TGTGCCAGCAGCTTAAGCCAGGGGGCATTAGAGCAGTTCTTC.

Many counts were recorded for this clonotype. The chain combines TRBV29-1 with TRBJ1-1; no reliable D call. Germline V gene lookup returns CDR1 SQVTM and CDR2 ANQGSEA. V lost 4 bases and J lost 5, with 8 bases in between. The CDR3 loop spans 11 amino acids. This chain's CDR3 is CSVVQATEAFF. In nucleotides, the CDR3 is TGCAGCGTTGTTCAGGCTACTGAAGCTTTCTTT.

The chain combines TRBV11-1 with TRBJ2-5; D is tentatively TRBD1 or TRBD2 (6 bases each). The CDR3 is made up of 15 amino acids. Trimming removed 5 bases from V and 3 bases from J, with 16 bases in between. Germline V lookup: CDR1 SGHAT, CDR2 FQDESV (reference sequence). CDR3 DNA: TGTGCCAGCAGCCGATCAGGGGAGGTTGAAGAGACCCAGTACTTC. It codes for CASSRSGEVEETQYF.

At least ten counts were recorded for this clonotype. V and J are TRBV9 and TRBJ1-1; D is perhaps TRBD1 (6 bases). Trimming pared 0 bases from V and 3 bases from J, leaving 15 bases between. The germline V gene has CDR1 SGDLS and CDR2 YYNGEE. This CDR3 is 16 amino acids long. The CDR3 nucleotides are TGTGCCAGCAGCGTAGGGGTTGGGCCAGGGGACACTGAAGCTTTCTTT. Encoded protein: CASSVGVGPGDTEAFF.

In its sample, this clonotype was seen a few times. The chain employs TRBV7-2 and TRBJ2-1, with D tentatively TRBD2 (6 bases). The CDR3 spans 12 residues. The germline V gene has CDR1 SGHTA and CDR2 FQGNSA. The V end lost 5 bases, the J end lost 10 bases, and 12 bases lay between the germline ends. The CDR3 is CASSPAGLEQFF. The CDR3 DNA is TGTGCCAGCAGCCCGGCGGGGTTAGAGCAGTTCTTC.

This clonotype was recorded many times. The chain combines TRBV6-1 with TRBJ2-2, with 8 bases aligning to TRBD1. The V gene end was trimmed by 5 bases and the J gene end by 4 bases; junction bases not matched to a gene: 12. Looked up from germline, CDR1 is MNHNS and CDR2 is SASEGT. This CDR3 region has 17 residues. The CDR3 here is CASSRFGGQGGTGELFF. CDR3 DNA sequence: TGTGCCAGCAGTCGTTTCGGCGGACAGGGCGGCACCGGGGAGCTGTTTTTT.

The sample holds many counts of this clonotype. CDR3 amino acids: CASSLFRTSGGVLAKNIQYF. The CDR3, as DNA: TGTGCCAGCAGCTTATTTCGAACTAGCGGGGGTGTTCTAGCCAAAAACATTCAGTACTTC. The chain carries TRBV7-8 and TRBJ2-4, with 11 nucleotides matching TRBD2. Germline V gives CDR1 SGHVS, CDR2 FQNEAQ. Trimming cost V 2 bases and J 0 bases; bases outside gene matches: 12. This CDR3 comprises 20 residues.

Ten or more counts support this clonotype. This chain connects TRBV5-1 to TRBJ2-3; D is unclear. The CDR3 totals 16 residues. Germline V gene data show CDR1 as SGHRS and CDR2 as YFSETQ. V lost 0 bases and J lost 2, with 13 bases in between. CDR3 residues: CASSLESAVYTDTQYF. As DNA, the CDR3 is TGCGCCAGCAGCTTGGAATCCGCTGTCTACACAGATACGCAGTATTTT.

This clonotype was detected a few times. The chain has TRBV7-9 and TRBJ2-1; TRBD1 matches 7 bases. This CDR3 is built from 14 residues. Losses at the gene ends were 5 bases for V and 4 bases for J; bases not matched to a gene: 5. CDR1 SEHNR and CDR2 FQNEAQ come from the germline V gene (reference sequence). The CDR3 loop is CASSETGTYNEQFF. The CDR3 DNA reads TGTGCCAGCAGCGAGACAGGGACATACAATGAGCAGTTCTTC.

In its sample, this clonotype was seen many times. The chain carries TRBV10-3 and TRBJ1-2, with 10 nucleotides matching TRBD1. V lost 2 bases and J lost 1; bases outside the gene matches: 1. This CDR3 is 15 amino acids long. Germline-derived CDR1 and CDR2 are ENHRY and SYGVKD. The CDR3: CAISEGQGVNYGYTF. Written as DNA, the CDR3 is TGTGCCATCAGTGAGGGACAGGGGGTTAACTATGGCTACACCTTC.

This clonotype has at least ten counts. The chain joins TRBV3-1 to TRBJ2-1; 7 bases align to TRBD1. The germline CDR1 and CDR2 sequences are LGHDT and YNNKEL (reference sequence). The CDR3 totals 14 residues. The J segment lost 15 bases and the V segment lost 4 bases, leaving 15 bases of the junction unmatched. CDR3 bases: TGTGCCAGCAGCCTACGCTCCTCAGGGACAGATTTGTTCTTC. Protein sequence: CASSLRSSGTDLFF.

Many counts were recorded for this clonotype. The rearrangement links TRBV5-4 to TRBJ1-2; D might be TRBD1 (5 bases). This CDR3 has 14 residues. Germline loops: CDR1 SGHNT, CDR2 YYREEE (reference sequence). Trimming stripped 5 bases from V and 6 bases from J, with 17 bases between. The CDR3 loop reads CASRLSGAENGYTF. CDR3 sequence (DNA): TGTGCCAGCAGACTTAGTGGGGCGGAGAATGGCTACACCTTC.

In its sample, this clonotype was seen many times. CDR3 coding DNA: TGTGCCATCAGTGGGTCAGGGGCCGGAGAGACCCAGTACTTC. It is translated as CAISGSGAGETQYF. The chain couples TRBV10-3 to TRBJ2-5, with a weak D call TRBD1 (6 bases). The V end was cut by 4 bases, the J end by 4 bases, with 13 bases between. The CDR3 is 14 amino acids. In germline, CDR1 is ENHRY, CDR2 SYGVKD.

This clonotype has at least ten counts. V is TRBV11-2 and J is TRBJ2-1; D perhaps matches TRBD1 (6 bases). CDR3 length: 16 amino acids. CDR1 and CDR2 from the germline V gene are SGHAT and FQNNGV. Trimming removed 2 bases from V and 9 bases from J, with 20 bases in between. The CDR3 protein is CASSLNRILGTFEQFF. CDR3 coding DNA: TGTGCCAGCAGCTTAAATAGGATTCTCGGGACATTTGAGCAGTTCTTC.

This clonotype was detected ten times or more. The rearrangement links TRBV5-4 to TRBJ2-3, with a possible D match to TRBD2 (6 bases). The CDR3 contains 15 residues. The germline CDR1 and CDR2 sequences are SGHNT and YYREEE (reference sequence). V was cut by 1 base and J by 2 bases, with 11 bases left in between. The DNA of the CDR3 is TGTGCCAGCAGCTTGTGGGGGGTAAACACAGATACGCAGTATTTT. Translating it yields CASSLWGVNTDTQYF.